In its sample, the clone carrying this T cell receptor beta chain was seen once. The sample belongs to a study of T cell repertoires in cytomegalovirus infection. TCRdb recomputed calls from the reads with MiXCR, one row per CDR3 protein. The table includes about 740,000 distinct CDR3 sequences, 35% to 45% detected once. Germline CDR1 reads SGHNT; CDR2 reads YENEEA. The CDR3 is made up of 15 amino acids. Deletions cut 5 bases from V and 5 bases from J, with 18 bases between. The chain couples TRBV11-3 to TRBJ1-1, with D unresolved. The sequencing input was PBMCs. The sequence was obtained from a human donor in good health (CMV status not recorded). Some clones in this sample may be carry-over from other donors' samples. CDR3 in amino acids: CASSSGRAGTTEAFF. Written as DNA, the CDR3 is TGTGCCAGCAGCAGCGGACGGGCGGGAACGACTGAAGCTTTCTTT. Based on the CDR3 plus reference TRBV11-3 and TRBJ1-1, the full variable domain is EAGVVQSPRYKIIEKKQPVAFWCNPISGHNTLYWYLQNLGQGPELLIRYENEEAVDDSQLPKDRFSAERLKGVDSTLKIQPAELGDSAVYLCASSSGRAGTTEAFFGQGTRLTVV.